The TCR beta chain under discussion was sequenced for a study of OX40 agonist ivuxolimab in advanced cancers. Study details: Three patients had partial responses: one hepatocellular carcinoma, two cutaneous melanoma. Study-level results: Low normalized clonal expansion also occurred in some nonresponding patients.

Data came from immunoSEQ multiplex PCR; TCRdb stores just in-frame clones and leaves some out. Among tens of thousands of clones listed, approximately 81% were seen once. The CDR3 runs to 10 residues. The V gene's germline CDR1 is MNHNY and CDR2 SVGAGI (reference sequence). Trimming removed 3 bases at V and 6 bases at J, with 2 bases between. About this clone: No antigen is known for it.

This clonotype was obtained from an adult with an advanced solid tumor such as melanoma, head and neck, liver or kidney cancer. The material sequenced was CD4+ or CD8+ T cells sorted from blood, taken in a trial of the OX40 agonist ivuxolimab. This chain uses TRBV6-6 with TRBJ1-2; D is unclear. CDR3 amino acids: CASSYNGYTF. DNA of the CDR3: TGTGCCAGCAGTTATAATGGCTACACCTTC.